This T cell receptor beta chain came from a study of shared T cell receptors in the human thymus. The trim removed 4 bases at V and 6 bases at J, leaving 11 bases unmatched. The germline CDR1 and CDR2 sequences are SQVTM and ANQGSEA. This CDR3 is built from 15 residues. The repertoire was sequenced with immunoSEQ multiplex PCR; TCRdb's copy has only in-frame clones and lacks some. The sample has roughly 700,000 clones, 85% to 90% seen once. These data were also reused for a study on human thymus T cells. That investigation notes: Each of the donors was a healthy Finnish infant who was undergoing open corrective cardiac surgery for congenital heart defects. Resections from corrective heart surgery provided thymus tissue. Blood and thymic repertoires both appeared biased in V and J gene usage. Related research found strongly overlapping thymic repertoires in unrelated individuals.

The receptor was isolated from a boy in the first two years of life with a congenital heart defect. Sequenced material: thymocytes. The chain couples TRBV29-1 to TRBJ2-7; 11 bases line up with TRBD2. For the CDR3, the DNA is TGCAGCGTTGGCCCCTTAGCGGGAGGGCCCTCCGAGCAGTACTTC. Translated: CSVGPLAGGPSEQYF.